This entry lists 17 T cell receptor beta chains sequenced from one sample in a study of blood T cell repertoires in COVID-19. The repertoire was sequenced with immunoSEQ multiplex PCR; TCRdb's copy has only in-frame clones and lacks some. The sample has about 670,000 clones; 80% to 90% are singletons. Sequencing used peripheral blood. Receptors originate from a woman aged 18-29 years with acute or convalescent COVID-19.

The CDR3 DNA is TGTGCCACCAGTGACCCAGGGAGGGATGAAAAACTGTTTTTT. Translated, it gives CATSDPGRDEKLFF. The chain has TRBV24-1 and TRBJ1-4, with D possibly matching TRBD1 (5 bases). The V gene's germline CDR1 is KGHDR and CDR2 SFDVKD. The CDR3 consists of 14 residues. The V gene lost 4 bases and the J gene lost 6 bases, with 11 bases spanning the gap.

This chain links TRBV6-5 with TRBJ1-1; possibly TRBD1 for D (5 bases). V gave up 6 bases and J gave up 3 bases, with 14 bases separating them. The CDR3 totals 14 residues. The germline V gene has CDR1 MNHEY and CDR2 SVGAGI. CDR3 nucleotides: TGTGCCAGCAGCCACGGCGGGGCCGACACTGAAGCTTTCTTT. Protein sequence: CASSHGGADTEAFF.

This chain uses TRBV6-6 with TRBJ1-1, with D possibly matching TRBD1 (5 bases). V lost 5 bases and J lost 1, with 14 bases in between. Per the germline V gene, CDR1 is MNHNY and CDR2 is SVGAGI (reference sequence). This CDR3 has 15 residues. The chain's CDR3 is CASSPDRYQNTEAFF. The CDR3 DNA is TGTGCCAGCAGTCCCGACAGATACCAGAACACTGAAGCTTTCTTT.

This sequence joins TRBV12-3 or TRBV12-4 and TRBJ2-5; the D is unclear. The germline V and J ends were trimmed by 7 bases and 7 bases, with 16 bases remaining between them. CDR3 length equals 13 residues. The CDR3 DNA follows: TGTGCCAGCACCCCTTCAAGGTGGGCGACCCAGTACTTC. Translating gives CASTPSRWATQYF.

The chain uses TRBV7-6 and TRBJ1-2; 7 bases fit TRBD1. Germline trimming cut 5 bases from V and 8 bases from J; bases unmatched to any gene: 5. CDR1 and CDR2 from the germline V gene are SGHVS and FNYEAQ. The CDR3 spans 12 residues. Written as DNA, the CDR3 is TGTGCCAGCAGCGACGACAGGGTCGGCTACACCTTC. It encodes CASSDDRVGYTF.

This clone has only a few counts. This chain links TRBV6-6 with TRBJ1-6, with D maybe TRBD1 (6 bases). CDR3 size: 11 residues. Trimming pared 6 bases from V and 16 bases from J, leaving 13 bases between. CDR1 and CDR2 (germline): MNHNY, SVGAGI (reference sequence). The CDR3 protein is CASSIGGLLHF. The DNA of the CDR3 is TGTGCCAGCAGCATCGGGGGGCTGCTCCACTTT.

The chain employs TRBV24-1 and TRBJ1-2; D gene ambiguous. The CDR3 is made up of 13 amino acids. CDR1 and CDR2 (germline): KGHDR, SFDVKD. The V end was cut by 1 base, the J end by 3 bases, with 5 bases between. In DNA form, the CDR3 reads TGTGCCACCAGTGATTTCTCCGACTATGGCTACACCTTC. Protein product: CATSDFSDYGYTF.

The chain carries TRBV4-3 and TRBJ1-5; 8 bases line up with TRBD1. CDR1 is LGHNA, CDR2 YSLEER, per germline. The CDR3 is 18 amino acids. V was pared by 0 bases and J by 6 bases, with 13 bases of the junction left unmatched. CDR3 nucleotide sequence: TGCGCCAGCAGCCAAGAGTCCCCTGCCAGGGGGCGCGGTCAGCCCCAGCATTTT. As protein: CASSQESPARGRGQPQHF.

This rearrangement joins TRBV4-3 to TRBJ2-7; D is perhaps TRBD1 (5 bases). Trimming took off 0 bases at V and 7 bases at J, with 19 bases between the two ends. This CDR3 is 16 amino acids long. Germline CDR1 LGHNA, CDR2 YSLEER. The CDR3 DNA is TGCGCCAGCAGCCAAGAGCACAGGAGTATCTATGGTGAGCAGTACTTC. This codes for CASSQEHRSIYGEQYF.

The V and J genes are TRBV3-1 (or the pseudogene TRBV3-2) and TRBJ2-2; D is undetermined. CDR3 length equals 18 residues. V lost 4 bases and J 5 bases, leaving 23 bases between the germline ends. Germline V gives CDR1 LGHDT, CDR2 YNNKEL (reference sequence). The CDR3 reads CASSPREEDPGRTGELFF. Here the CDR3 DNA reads TGTGCCAGCAGCCCACGAGAAGAAGATCCTGGGCGTACCGGGGAGCTGTTTTTT.

CDR3 DNA sequence: TGCGCCAGCAGCTTAGCGGGGGTACCCTACAATGAGCAGTTCTTC. This gives the protein CASSLAGVPYNEQFF. The chain employs TRBV5-1 and TRBJ2-1; the match to TRBD2 covers 8 bases. J gave up 2 bases and V 2 bases, and 3 bases lay outside the gene matches. The CDR3 consists of 15 residues. Germline lookup yields CDR1 SGHRS and CDR2 YFSETQ.

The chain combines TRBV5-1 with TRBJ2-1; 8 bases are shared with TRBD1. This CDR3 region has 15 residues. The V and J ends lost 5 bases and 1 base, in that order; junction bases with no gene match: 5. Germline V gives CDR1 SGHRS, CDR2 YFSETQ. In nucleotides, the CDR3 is TGCGCCAGCAGTCTAGACAGGGGATCCTACAATGAGCAGTTCTTC. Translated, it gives CASSLDRGSYNEQFF.

The CDR3 DNA reads as TGTGCCAGCAGCTCGTCCGGGACAGGGAAAGGCTACACCTTC. Translation: CASSSSGTGKGYTF. The genes are TRBV7-3 and TRBJ1-2; TRBD1 agrees at 9 bases. Trimming removed 4 bases from V and 8 bases from J; junction bases left unmatched: 8. The CDR3 spans 14 residues. Germline assignment: CDR1 SGHTA and CDR2 FQGTGA.

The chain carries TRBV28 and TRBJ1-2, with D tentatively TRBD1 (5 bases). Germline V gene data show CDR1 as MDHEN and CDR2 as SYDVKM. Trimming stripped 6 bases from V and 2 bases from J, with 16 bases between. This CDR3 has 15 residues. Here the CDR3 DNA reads TGTGCCAGCAGCCACCCTCGGGGGGTAAACTATGGCTACACCTTC. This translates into CASSHPRGVNYGYTF.

The CDR3: CASRRGRGHTGELFF. The CDR3 DNA sequence: TGCGCCAGCAGAAGAGGAAGGGGGCATACCGGGGAGCTGTTTTTT. This rearrangement joins TRBV5-1 to TRBJ2-2, with 7 bases identical to TRBD1. CDR3 size: 15 residues. J lost 5 bases, V lost 5 bases, and 9 bases had no gene match. Germline loops: CDR1 SGHRS, CDR2 YFSETQ. Full variable domain (remainder filled in from reference TRBV5-1 and TRBJ2-2): KAGVTQTPRYLIKTRGQQVTLSCSPISGHRSVSWYQQTPGQGLQFLFEYFSETQRNKGNFPGRFSGRQFSNSRSEMNVSTLELGDSALYLCASRRGRGHTGELFFGEGSRLTVL.

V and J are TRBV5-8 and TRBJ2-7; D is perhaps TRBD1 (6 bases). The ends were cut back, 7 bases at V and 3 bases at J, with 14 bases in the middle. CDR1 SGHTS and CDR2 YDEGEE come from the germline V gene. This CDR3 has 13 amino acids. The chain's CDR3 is CASVPGVYYEQYF. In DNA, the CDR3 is TGTGCCAGCGTTCCAGGGGTTTACTACGAGCAGTACTTC.

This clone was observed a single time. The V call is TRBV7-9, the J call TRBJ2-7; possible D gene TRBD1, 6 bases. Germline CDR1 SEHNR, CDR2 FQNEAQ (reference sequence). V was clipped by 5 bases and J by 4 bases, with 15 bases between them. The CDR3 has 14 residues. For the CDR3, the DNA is TGTGCCAGCAGCCACGACAGGACCCTATACGAGCAGTACTTC. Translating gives CASSHDRTLYEQYF.